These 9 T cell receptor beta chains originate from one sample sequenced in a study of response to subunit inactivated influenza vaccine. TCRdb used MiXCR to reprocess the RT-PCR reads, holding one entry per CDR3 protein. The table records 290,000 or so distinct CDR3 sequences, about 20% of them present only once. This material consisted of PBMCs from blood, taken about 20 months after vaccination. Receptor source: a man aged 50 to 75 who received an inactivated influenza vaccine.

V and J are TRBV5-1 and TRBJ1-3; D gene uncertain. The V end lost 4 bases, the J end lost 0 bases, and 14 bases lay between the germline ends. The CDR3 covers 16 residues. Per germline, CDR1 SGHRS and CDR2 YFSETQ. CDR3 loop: CASSPRSGSSGNTIYF. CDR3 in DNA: TGCGCCAGCAGCCCCCGAAGTGGGAGCTCTGGAAACACCATATATTTT.

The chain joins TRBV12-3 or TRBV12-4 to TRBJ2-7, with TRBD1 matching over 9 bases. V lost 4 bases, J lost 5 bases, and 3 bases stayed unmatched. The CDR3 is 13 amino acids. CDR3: CASSWDRADEQYF. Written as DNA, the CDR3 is TGTGCCAGCAGTTGGGACAGGGCGGACGAGCAGTACTTC.

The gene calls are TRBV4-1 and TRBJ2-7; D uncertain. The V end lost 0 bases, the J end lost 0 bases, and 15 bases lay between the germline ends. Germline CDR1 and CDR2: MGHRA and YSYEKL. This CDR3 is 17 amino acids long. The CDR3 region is CASSQDPGQKSSYEQYF. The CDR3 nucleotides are TGCGCCAGCAGCCAAGATCCCGGCCAGAAAAGCTCCTACGAGCAGTACTTC.

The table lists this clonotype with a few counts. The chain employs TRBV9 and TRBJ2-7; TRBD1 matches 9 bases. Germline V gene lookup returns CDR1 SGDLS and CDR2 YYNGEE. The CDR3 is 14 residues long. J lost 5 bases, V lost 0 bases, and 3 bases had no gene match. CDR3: CASSVGDRAHEQYF. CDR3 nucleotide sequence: TGTGCCAGCAGCGTAGGGGACAGGGCCCACGAGCAGTACTTC.

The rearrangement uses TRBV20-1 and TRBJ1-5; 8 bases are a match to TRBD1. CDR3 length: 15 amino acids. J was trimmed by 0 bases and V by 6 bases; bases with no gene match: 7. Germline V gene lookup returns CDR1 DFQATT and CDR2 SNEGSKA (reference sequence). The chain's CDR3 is CSARDRPYSNQPQHF. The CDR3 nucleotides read TGCAGTGCCAGGGACAGGCCTTATAGCAATCAGCCCCAGCATTTT.

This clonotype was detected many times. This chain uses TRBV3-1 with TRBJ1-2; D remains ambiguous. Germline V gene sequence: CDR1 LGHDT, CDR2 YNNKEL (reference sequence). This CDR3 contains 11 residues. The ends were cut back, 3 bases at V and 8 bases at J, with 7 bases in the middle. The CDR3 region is CASSQTGGYTF. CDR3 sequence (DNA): TGTGCCAGCAGCCAGACGGGGGGCTACACCTTC.

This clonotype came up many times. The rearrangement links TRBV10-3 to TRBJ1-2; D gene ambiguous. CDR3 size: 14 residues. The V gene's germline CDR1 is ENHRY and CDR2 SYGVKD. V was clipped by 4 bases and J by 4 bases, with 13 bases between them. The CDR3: CAISGNSEVYGYTF. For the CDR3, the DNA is TGTGCCATCAGTGGAAACTCCGAGGTCTATGGCTACACCTTC.

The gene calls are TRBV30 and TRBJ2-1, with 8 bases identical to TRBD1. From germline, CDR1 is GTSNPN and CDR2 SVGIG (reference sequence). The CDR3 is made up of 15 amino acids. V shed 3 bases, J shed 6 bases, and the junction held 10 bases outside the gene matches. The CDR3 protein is CAWSVQSDRVNEQFF. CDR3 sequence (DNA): TGTGCCTGGAGCGTACAATCGGACAGGGTCAATGAGCAGTTCTTC.

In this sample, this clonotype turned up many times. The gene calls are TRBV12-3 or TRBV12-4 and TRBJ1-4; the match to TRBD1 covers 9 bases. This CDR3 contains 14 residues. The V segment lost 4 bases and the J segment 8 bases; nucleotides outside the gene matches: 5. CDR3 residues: CASSSGQGNEKLFF. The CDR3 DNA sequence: TGTGCCAGCAGTTCGGGACAGGGAAACGAAAAACTGTTTTTT.